Each of the 10 T cell receptor beta chains below was sequenced from the same sample in a study of blood T cells in healthy people across ages. With a J-beta primer mix and a sample-barcoded 5' primer, a second PCR ran roughly 6 to 12 cycles. TCRdb re-derived calls from the 5' RACE reads in MiXCR, one entry per CDR3 protein. The sample shows about 970,000 distinct CDR3 sequences, 51% of them seen only once. The specimen sequenced was blood. These receptors all stem from a woman in her fifties or sixties in good health.

The chain combines TRBV12-3 or TRBV12-4 with TRBJ2-1; no firm D call. Trimming removed 0 bases at V and 7 bases at J, with 16 bases between. This CDR3 is 16 amino acids long. Written as DNA, the CDR3 is TGTGCCAGCAGTTTAGCCTCAAGGGCCCTGAAGAATGAGCAGTTCTTC. The encoded protein is CASSLASRALKNEQFF.

The chain employs TRBV7-2 and TRBJ2-5; D possibly corresponds to TRBD2 (6 bases). Germline CDR1 is SGHTA and CDR2 is FQGNSA. V dropped 1 base and J dropped 7 bases, with 16 bases sitting between them. The CDR3 has 15 residues. The DNA for the CDR3 is TGTGCCAGCAGCTTAGGGGCGCGGGAACGGGGGACCCAGTACTTC. This encodes CASSLGARERGTQYF.

This chain uses TRBV6-1 with TRBJ2-6; D may match TRBD1 or TRBD2 (5 bases each). The CDR3 is made up of 19 amino acids. V dropped 6 bases and J dropped 4 bases, with 25 bases sitting between them. Looked up from germline, CDR1 is MNHNS and CDR2 is SASEGT. The CDR3 DNA reads as TGTGCCAGCAGCAGACGACGGGGCCCCATGGCTTCCGGGGCCAACGTCCTGACTTTC. This codes for CASSRRRGPMASGANVLTF.

This clonotype was counted only a few times. The gene calls are TRBV10-3 and TRBJ1-1; TRBD1 aligns across 11 bases. Germline V gene data show CDR1 as ENHRY and CDR2 as SYGVKD. Unmatched junction bases numbered 8, after V lost 6 bases and J lost 8 bases. The CDR3 covers 14 residues. CDR3 coding DNA: TGTGCCATCAGGCCGGGACAGGGGGTCGAAGAAGCTTTCTTT. It specifies CAIRPGQGVEEAFF.

This clonotype was seen once. The CDR3 spells CASSLIPGGENYGYTF. The DNA of the CDR3 is TGTGCCAGCAGTTTAATCCCCGGGGGCGAGAACTATGGCTACACCTTC. The chain recombines TRBV12-3 or TRBV12-4 with TRBJ1-2; a possible D gene is TRBD1 (6 bases). Trimming left V 2 bases short and J 2 bases short, with 15 bases between. This CDR3 contains 16 residues.

Comment on this clonotype: It may be a read error: a sequence one base away is much more abundant. The chain combines TRBV29-1 with TRBJ2-7; TRBD2 is a possible D gene (6 bases). The germline V gene encodes CDR1 SQVTM and CDR2 ANQGSEA. This CDR3 comprises 13 residues. CDR3: CSVEADGGVERYF. Written as DNA, the CDR3 is TGCAGCGTTGAAGCAGATGGAGGGGTCGAGCGGTACTTC.

V and J are TRBV7-8 and TRBJ2-6; TRBD2 is a possible D gene (5 bases). V was cut by 1 base and J by 0 bases, with 13 bases left in between. Germline CDR1 reads SGHVS; CDR2 reads FQNEAQ. The CDR3 totals 18 residues. CDR3 nucleotide sequence: TGTGCCAGCAGCTTAGACGGGGTAGCTTACTCTGGGGCCAACGTCCTGACTTTC. This codes for CASSLDGVAYSGANVLTF.

The V and J genes are TRBV14 and TRBJ1-2, with unresolved D. Germline V gene data show CDR1 as SGHDN and CDR2 as FVKESK. Trimming took 4 bases from V and 3 from J, leaving 9 bases between them. This CDR3 is 13 amino acids long. Here the CDR3 reads CASSLGMDYGYTF. CDR3 sequence (DNA): TGTGCCAGCAGCCTTGGGATGGACTATGGCTACACCTTC.

This clonotype was counted once. At one end the junction does not follow the germline gene, possibly because of a read error. V is TRBV4-1 and J is TRBJ2-5; TRBD2 aligns across 9 bases. The CDR3 consists of 16 residues. The germline V gene encodes CDR1 MGHRA and CDR2 YSYEKL. The chain's CDR3 is CPSSQEIAGESETQYF. The CDR3 DNA reads as TGCCCCAGCAGCCAGGAGATAGCGGGAGAATCGGAGACCCAGTACTTC.

The J gene is TRBJ1-2, the V gene TRBV11-2; D might be TRBD1 (5 bases). The germline CDR1 and CDR2 sequences are SGHAT and FQNNGV. The CDR3 has 15 residues. The V end was cut by 3 bases, the J end by 8 bases, with 19 bases between. Written as DNA, the CDR3 is TGTGCCAGCAGCTTCAACCAATTTGGGGGACGGGGCTACACCTTC. Its protein is CASSFNQFGGRGYTF.